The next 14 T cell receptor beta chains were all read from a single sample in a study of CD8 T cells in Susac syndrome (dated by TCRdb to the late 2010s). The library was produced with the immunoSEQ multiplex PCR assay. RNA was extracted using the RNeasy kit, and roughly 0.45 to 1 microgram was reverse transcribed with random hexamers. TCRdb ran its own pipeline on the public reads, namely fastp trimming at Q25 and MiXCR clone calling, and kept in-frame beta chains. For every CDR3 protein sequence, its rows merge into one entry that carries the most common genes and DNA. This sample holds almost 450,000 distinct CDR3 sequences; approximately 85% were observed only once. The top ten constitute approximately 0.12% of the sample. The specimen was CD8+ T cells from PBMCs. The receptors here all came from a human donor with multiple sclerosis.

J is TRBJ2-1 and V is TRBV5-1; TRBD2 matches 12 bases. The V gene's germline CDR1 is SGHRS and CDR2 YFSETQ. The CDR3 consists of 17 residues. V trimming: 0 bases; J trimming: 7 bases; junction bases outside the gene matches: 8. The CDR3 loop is CASSLVASGGARNEQFF. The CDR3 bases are TGCGCCAGCAGCTTGGTCGCTAGCGGGGGGGCTCGGAATGAGCAGTTCTTC.

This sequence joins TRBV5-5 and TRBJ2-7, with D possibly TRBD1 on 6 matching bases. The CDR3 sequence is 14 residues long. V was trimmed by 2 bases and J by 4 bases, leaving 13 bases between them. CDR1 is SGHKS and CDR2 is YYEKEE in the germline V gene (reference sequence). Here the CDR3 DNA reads TGTGCCAGCAGCTTCGGGGCAGGGACATACGAGCAGTACTTC. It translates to CASSFGAGTYEQYF.

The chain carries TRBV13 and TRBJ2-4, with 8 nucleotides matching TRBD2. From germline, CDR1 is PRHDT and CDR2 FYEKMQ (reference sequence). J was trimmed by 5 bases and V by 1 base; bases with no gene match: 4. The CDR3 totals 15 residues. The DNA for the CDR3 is TGTGCCAGCAGCTTAGAAGGTAGCGGGGAAAACATTCAGTACTTC. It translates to CASSLEGSGENIQYF. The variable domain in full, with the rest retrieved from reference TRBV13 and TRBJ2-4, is AAGVIQSPRHLIKEKRETATLKCYPIPRHDTVYWYQQGPGQDPQFLISFYEKMQSDKGSIPDRFSAQQFSDYHSELNMSSLELGDSALYFCASSLEGSGENIQYFGAGTRLSVL.

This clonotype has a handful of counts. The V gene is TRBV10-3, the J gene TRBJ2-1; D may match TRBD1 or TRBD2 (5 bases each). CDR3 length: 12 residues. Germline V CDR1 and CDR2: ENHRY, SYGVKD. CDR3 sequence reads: CGSGTGYNEQFF. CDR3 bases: TGTGGTTCCGGGACGGGCTACAATGAGCAGTTCTTC.

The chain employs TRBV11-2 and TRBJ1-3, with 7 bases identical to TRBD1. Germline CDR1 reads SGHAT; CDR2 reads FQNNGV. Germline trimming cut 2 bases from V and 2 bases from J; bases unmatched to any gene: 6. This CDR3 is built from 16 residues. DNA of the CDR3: TGTGCCAGCAGCTTATTCGTACAGGGGCCTGGAAACACCATATATTTT. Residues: CASSLFVQGPGNTIYF.

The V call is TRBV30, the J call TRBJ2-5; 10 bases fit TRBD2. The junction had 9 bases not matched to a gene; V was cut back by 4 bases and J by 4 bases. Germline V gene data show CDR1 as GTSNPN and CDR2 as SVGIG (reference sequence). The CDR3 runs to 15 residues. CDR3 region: CAWTHSGGIGETQYF. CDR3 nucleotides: TGTGCCTGGACCCATAGCGGGGGGATCGGAGAGACCCAGTACTTC.

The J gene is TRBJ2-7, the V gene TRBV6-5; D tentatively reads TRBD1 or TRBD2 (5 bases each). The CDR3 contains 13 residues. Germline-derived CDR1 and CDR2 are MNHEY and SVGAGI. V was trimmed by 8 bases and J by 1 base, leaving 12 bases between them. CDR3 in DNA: TGTGCCAGCTGGGGACCGGGATCCTACGAGCAGTACTTC. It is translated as CASWGPGSYEQYF.

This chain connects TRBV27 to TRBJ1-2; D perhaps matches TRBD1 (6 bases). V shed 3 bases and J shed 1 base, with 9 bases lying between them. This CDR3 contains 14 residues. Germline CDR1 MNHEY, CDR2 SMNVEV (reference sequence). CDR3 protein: CASSFAGDNYGYTF. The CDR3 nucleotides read TGTGCCAGCAGTTTTGCAGGGGATAACTATGGCTACACCTTC.

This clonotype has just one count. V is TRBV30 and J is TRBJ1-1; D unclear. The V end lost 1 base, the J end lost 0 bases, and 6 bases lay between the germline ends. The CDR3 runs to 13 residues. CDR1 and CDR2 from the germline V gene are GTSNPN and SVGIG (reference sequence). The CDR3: CAWSATVNTEAFF. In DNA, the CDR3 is TGTGCCTGGAGTGCGACGGTGAACACTGAAGCTTTCTTT.

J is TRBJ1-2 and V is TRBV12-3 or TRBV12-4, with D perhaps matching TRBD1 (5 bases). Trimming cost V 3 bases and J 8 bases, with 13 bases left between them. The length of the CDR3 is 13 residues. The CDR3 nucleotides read TGTGCCAGCAGTTTGAAAGGGGCTTTGGGCTACACCTTC. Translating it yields CASSLKGALGYTF.

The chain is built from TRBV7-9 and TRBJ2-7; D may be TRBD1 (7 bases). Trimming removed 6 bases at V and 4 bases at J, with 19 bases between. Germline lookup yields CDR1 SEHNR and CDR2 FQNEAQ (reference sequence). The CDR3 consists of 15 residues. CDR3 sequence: CASSMVGSGGYEQYF. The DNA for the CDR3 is TGTGCCAGCAGTATGGTTGGATCAGGGGGGTACGAGCAGTACTTC.

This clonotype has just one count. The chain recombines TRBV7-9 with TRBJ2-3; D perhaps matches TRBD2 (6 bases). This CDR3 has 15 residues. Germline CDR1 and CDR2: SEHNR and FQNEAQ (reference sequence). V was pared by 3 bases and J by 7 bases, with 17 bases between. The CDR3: CASSFERDSPNTQYF. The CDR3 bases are TGTGCCAGCAGCTTCGAACGGGACTCCCCAAATACGCAGTATTTT.

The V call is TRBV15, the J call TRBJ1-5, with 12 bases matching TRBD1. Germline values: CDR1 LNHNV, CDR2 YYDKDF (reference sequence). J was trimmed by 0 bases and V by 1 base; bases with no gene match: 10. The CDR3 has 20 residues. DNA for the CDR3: TGTGCCACCAGCAGAGCAGGGGGACAGGGGGCCAGATATAGCAATCAGCCCCAGCATTTT. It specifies CATSRAGGQGARYSNQPQHF.

This CDR3 is CASSDQYEQYF. The CDR3 bases are TGTGCCAGCAGTGACCAGTACGAGCAGTACTTC. The chain couples TRBV25-1 to TRBJ2-7; D is unclear. Per the germline V gene, CDR1 is MGHDK and CDR2 is SYGVNS. The CDR3 is 11 residues long. The ends were cut back, 3 bases at V and 4 bases at J, with 4 bases in the middle.